These 12 T cell receptor beta chains were all obtained from the same sample, sequenced in a study of blood T cells in healthy people across ages. A J-beta primer mix and a sample-barcoded 5' primer were used in a second PCR of roughly 7 to 12 cycles. TCRdb reprocessed the 5' RACE reads via MiXCR and lists one record per CDR3 protein. In the table there are 1.4 million or so distinct CDR3 sequences, approximately 39% of which are singletons. Sequenced input: blood. The receptor source for this set is a woman between 18 and 29 years old in good health.

The J gene is TRBJ1-5, the V gene TRBV30; D not certain. The CDR3 spans 13 residues. From germline, CDR1 is GTSNPN and CDR2 SVGIG (reference sequence). Trimming took off 3 bases at V and 5 bases at J, with 11 bases between the two ends. DNA of the CDR3: TGTGCCTGGAGCGCTAAGGTTGATCAGCCCCAGCATTTT. Amino acids: CAWSAKVDQPQHF.

The V call is TRBV4-2, the J call TRBJ1-2, with D possibly being TRBD1 (5 bases). The CDR3 is 13 amino acids. V lost 4 bases and J lost 6, with 12 bases in between. CDR1 is LGHNA, CDR2 YNFKEQ, per germline. The CDR3 DNA follows: TGTGCCAGCAGCCCCCCGTCGGGGGATGGCTACACCTTC. This encodes CASSPPSGDGYTF.

This clonotype has more than one count but fewer than ten. The chain is built from TRBV27 and TRBJ2-1; TRBD2 might be the D (6 bases). Germline V lookup: CDR1 MNHEY, CDR2 SMNVEV (reference sequence). There are 15 residues in the CDR3. V lost 5 bases, J lost 6 bases, and 17 bases lay in between. CDR3 sequence reads: CASSTPSGGVNEQFF. In DNA form, the CDR3 reads TGTGCCAGCAGTACGCCGAGCGGAGGGGTCAATGAGCAGTTCTTC.

The V gene is TRBV4-1, the J gene TRBJ2-3, with D perhaps TRBD2 (5 bases). CDR1 and CDR2 (germline): MGHRA, YSYEKL. The CDR3 consists of 17 residues. V lost 3 bases to trimming and J lost 6 bases, with 22 bases between them. CDR3 residues: CASSQAGLVTAMDTQYF. In DNA, the CDR3 is TGCGCCAGCAGCCAGGCCGGACTTGTCACTGCCATGGATACGCAGTATTTT.

This clonotype was found once. The chain uses TRBV14 and TRBJ2-7; D call uncertain. The J call is uncertain, as TRBJ2-4 better fits the DNA end. The CDR3 consists of 13 residues. The V gene's germline CDR1 is SGHDN and CDR2 FVKESK. The CDR3 spells CASSQGVENIQYF. For the CDR3, the DNA is TGTGCCAGCAGCCAAGGGGTTGAAAACATTCAGTACTTC.

The rearrangement uses TRBV4-3 and TRBJ1-2; the match to TRBD1 covers 8 bases. Germline CDR1 is LGHNA and CDR2 is YSLEER. After removal of 4 bases from V and 8 bases from J, the junction contained 12 bases not matched to a gene. This CDR3 is 15 amino acids long. CDR3 loop: CASSPTGQGAEGYTF. CDR3 DNA: TGCGCCAGCAGCCCAACTGGGCAGGGGGCGGAGGGCTACACCTTC.

The V gene is TRBV6-6, the J gene TRBJ2-3; D unresolved. Germline CDR1 reads MNHNY; CDR2 reads SVGAGI (reference sequence). Deletions cut 0 bases from V and 7 bases from J, with 8 bases between. The CDR3 loop spans 13 amino acids. This CDR3 is CASSYSGPYTQYF. The DNA of the CDR3 is TGTGCCAGCAGTTACTCGGGCCCTTATACGCAGTATTTT.

The CDR3 region is CASSLGRGESNQPQHF. Written as DNA, the CDR3 is TGTGCCAGCAGCTTAGGCCGGGGAGAGAGCAATCAGCCCCAGCATTTT. The chain combines TRBV13 with TRBJ1-5; unclear D gene. With 0 bases removed from V and 1 base from J, the gap between germline ends came to 10 bases. The germline CDR1 and CDR2 sequences are PRHDT and FYEKMQ (reference sequence). This CDR3 is built from 16 residues. The entire variable domain, with the rest obtained from reference TRBV13 and TRBJ1-5, is as follows: AAGVIQSPRHLIKEKRETATLKCYPIPRHDTVYWYQQGPGQDPQFLISFYEKMQSDKGSIPDRFSAQQFSDYHSELNMSSLELGDSALYFCASSLGRGESNQPQHFGDGTRLSIL.

CDR3 protein: CASSTDRAGLTEAFF. CDR3 nucleotides: TGTGCCAGCAGCACCGACAGGGCTGGGCTCACTGAAGCTTTCTTT. The rearrangement uses TRBV7-3 and TRBJ1-1, with 7 nucleotides matching TRBD1. This CDR3 is 15 amino acids long. After removal of 5 bases from V and 4 bases from J, the junction contained 10 bases not matched to a gene. CDR1 and CDR2 from the germline V gene are SGHTA and FQGTGA.

This clonotype was recorded many times. The chain employs TRBV20-1 and TRBJ2-1, with 14 positions matching TRBD2. V lost 3 bases, J lost 10 bases, and 5 bases stayed unmatched. The CDR3 contains 14 residues. Germline loops: CDR1 DFQATT, CDR2 SNEGSKA (reference sequence). The CDR3 loop reads CSARGLAGDREQFF. The CDR3 nucleotides read TGCAGTGCTAGGGGACTAGCGGGAGATCGGGAGCAGTTCTTC.

This clonotype was seen only once. V and J are TRBV14 and TRBJ2-4; possibly TRBD2 for D (5 bases). Germline CDR1 reads SGHDN; CDR2 reads FVKESK. The germline V and J ends were trimmed by 4 bases and 1 base, with 11 bases remaining between them. The length of the CDR3 is 15 residues. This CDR3 reads CASSLPWRAKNIQYF. The CDR3 coding sequence is TGTGCCAGCAGCCTCCCGTGGAGGGCCAAAAACATTCAGTACTTC.

Ten or more counts support this clonotype. V and J are TRBV7-2 and TRBJ2-3; D not resolved. Germline CDR1 SGHTA, CDR2 FQGNSA. The CDR3 spans 14 residues. V shed 5 bases and J shed 4 bases, with 13 bases lying between them. This CDR3 reads CASSPFSESDTQYF. In nucleotides, the CDR3 is TGTGCCAGCAGCCCCTTCAGCGAGTCAGATACGCAGTATTTT.